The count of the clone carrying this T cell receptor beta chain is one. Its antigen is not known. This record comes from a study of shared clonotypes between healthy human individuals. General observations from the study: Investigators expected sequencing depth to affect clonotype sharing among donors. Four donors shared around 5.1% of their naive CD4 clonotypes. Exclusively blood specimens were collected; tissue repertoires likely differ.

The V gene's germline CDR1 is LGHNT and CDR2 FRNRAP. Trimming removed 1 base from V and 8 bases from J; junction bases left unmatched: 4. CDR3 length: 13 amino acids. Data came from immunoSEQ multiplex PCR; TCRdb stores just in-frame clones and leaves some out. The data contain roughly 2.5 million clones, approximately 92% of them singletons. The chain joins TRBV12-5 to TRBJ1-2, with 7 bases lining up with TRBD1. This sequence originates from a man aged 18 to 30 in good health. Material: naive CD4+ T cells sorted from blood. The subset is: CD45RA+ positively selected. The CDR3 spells CASGLAHRGGYTF. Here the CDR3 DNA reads TGTGCTAGTGGTTTGGCCCACAGGGGAGGCTACACCTTC.